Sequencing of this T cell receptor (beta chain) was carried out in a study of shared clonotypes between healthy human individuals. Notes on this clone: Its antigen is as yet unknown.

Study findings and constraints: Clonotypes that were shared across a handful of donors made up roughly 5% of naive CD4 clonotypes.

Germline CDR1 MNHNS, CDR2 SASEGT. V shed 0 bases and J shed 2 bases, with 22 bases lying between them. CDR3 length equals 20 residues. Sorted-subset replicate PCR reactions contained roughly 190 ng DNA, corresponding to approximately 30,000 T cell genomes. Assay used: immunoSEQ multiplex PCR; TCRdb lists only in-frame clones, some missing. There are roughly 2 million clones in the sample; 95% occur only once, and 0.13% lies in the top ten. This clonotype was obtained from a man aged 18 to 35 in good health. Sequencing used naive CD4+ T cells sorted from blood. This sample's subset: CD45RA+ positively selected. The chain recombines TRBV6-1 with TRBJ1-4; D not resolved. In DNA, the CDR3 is TGTGCCAGCAGTGAAGCGTCATCGAGGAGCTCCTGGTCCACTAATGAAAAACTGTTTTTT. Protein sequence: CASSEASSRSSWSTNEKLFF.